The clone carrying this T cell receptor beta chain has a handful of counts. No antigen is known for it. Treatment meaning: 10-day PBMC culture with coronavirus spike peptide pools or control peptides (ViraFEST assay). Positive PCR dates covered March to December 2020, before US Alpha, Beta and Delta variants. The data stem from a study of vaccination and CD4 T cells after COVID-19. Overall study: Stimuli were overlapping spike peptide pools of SARS-CoV-2 and three common cold coronaviruses (HCoV-NL63, HCoV-OC43, HCoV-229E).

The CDR3 covers 15 residues. After removal of 7 bases from V and 1 base from J, the junction contained 10 bases not matched to a gene. An Oncomine TCR Beta short-read assay was used to sequence the DNA from cultured CD4+ T cells. Using its own MiXCR run on the PCR reads, TCRdb lists one record per CDR3 protein. Among more than 9,000 distinct CDR3 sequences, about 50% were seen once, and the ten largest hold about 15%. The receptor was isolated from a human donor who had recovered from COVID-19. The V gene is TRBV12-3 or TRBV12-4, the J gene TRBJ2-7; 7 bases are a match to TRBD1. The material sequenced was CD4+ T cells from blood, cultured in vitro. The CDR3 loop reads CASTRRTGSSYEQYF. The CDR3, as DNA: TGTGCCAGCACCCGGCGGACAGGATCTTCCTACGAGCAGTACTTC.